This TCR beta chain is drawn from a study of blood T cell repertoires in COVID-19. Sequenced by immunoSEQ multiplex PCR; TCRdb stores in-frame clones only, minus some. The sample consists of about 140,000 clones, 75% to 80% of them appearing once. Participant reports of clinical history set cohort assignment. The source is a woman aged 45-65 years who had recovered from COVID-19. The sample comprised PBMCs or T cells enriched from blood (not recorded which).

In DNA, the CDR3 is TGTGCCAGCAGGCGAACTTGGGACAGGCCCGGGGAGACCCAGTACTTC. It yields the protein CASRRTWDRPGETQYF. This sequence joins TRBV13 and TRBJ2-5; 8 bases align to TRBD1. Germline CDR1 reads PRHDT; CDR2 reads FYEKMQ (reference sequence). The CDR3 spans 16 residues. The ends lost 6 bases at V and 5 bases at J; junction bases unmatched: 14.